The rows below give T cell receptor beta chains drawn from one sample of a study of siplizumab effects on memory and regulatory T cells. Sequenced by immunoSEQ multiplex PCR; TCRdb stores in-frame clones only, minus some. In the table there are over 80,000 clones, roughly 94% of which are singletons. Sequences were obtained from non-Treg CD4+ T cells sorted from blood. The receptors derive from a human donor in good health. Both conserved end residues are part of each CDR3. D genes are given only for firm matches. The size field is filled for only some rows; it gives once, few, many or a size class.

d_gene	abundance	v_gene	len	j_gene	CDR3aa	CDR3nt
-	-	TRBV5-4	16	TRBJ2-3	CASSLSVLVDTDTQYF	TGTGCCAGCAGCTTGAGTGTTTTGGTAGACACAGATACGCAGTATTTT
-	once	TRBV12-5	13	TRBJ2-5	CASASGSVGTQYF	TGTGCTAGTGCCTCGGGGAGCGTCGGGACCCAGTACTTC
-	-	TRBV28	16	TRBJ2-7	CASSPLSTGFSYEQYF	TGTGCCAGCAGTCCCCTCTCTACAGGGTTCTCCTACGAGCAGTACTTC
TRBD1	-	TRBV28	16	TRBJ1-2	CASSFRTGGRAGGYTF	TGTGCCAGCAGTTTCCGGACAGGGGGAAGAGCAGGGGGCTACACCTTC
-	-	TRBV7-9	12	TRBJ1-5	CASSLTGQPQHF	TGTGCCAGCAGCTTGACTGGTCAGCCCCAGCATTTT
TRBD1	-	TRBV6-1	15	TRBJ1-5	CASGRDRDSNQPQHF	TGTGCCAGCGGCCGGGACAGGGATAGCAATCAGCCCCAGCATTTT
-	-	TRBV18	14	TRBJ1-5	CASSPLGTDQPQHF	TGTGCCAGCTCACCACTAGGGACGGATCAGCCCCAGCATTTT
TRBD2	-	TRBV11-3	16	TRBJ2-1	CASSSDEGGRYSEQFF	TGTGCCAGCAGCTCCGATGAGGGCGGGAGGTATAGTGAGCAGTTCTTC
TRBD1	-	TRBV28	15	TRBJ1-2	CASSSPGQGDYGYTF	TGTGCCAGCAGCTCCCCGGGACAGGGGGACTATGGCTACACCTTC
-	-	TRBV30	15	TRBJ2-5	CAWSVRRAGGETQYF	TGTGCCTGGAGTGTACGTAGGGCTGGGGGAGAGACCCAGTACTTC
-	-	TRBV29-1	12	TRBJ2-2	CSVDKRTGELFF	TGCAGCGTTGATAAGCGTACCGGGGAGCTGTTTTTT
TRBD1	-	TRBV28	15	TRBJ2-5	CASRPGTGVLETQYF	TGTGCCAGCAGGCCCGGGACAGGGGTGTTGGAGACCCAGTACTTC
-	-	TRBV12-5	14	TRBJ2-1	CASGADFFRNEQFF	TGTGCTAGTGGTGCGGACTTCTTTAGGAATGAGCAGTTCTTC
-	-	TRBV28	13	TRBJ2-2	CASRERWSGELFF	TGTGCCAGCAGAGAAAGGTGGTCGGGGGAGCTGTTTTTT
-	-	TRBV7-9	15	TRBJ1-2	CASSLAGALGYGYTF	TGTGCCAGCAGCTTAGCCGGGGCTTTGGGCTATGGCTACACCTTC
-	-	TRBV5-5	15	TRBJ2-1	CASSLSGRSYNEQFF	TGTGCCAGCAGCTTATCGGGACGATCCTACAATGAGCAGTTCTTC
TRBD2	-	TRBV30	16	TRBJ2-1	CAWSVGLAGAYNEQFF	TGTGCCTGGAGTGTAGGACTAGCGGGAGCCTACAATGAGCAGTTCTTC
-	-	TRBV5-1	14	TRBJ1-1	CASSPIAGRTEAFF	TGCGCCAGCAGCCCAATAGCGGGACGCACTGAAGCTTTCTTT
-	-	TRBV7-6	13	TRBJ1-4	CASSFREGEKLFF	TGTGCCAGCAGCTTCCGGGAGGGTGAAAAACTGTTTTTT
-	-	TRBV27	16	TRBJ2-7	CASSLLSFWGNYEQYF	TGTGCCAGCAGTTTATTGTCTTTCTGGGGGAATTACGAGCAGTACTTC
-	-	TRBV6-1	15	TRBJ2-2	CASRKGLRNTGELFF	TGTGCCAGCAGAAAGGGGCTAAGGAACACCGGGGAGCTGTTTTTT
-	-	TRBV19	15	TRBJ1-5	CASRSFGEGNQPQHF	TGTGCCAGTCGGTCCTTCGGGGAAGGCAATCAGCCCCAGCATTTT